The 10 T cell receptor beta chains in this list originate from one sample, sequenced in a study of cytomegalovirus exposure and HLA in healthy donors. The PCR had 60 Vbeta and 13 Jbeta primers. TCRdb keeps only in-frame clones here, not all; method: immunoSEQ multiplex PCR. The sample includes 100,000 or so clones, around 75% of them seen just once. Sequenced: PBMCs. Receptors were obtained from a man between 50 and 59 years old in good health and CMV-seronegative.

The chain joins TRBV30 to TRBJ2-7; 9 bases are a match to TRBD1. The CDR3 length is 14 residues. Germline values: CDR1 GTSNPN, CDR2 SVGIG (reference sequence). Germline trimming cut 6 bases from V and 5 bases from J; bases unmatched to any gene: 11. DNA for the CDR3: TGTGCCTGTCGTGTACAGGGGGCTTTCGACGAGCAGTACTTC. Its protein is CACRVQGAFDEQYF.

CDR3 in DNA: TGCGCCAGCAGCTTGGGAATAGTAGGGCGGGAGAGGCGTTCGGGCAATGAGCAGTTCTTC. Protein product: CASSLGIVGRERRSGNEQFF. The gene calls are TRBV5-1 and TRBJ2-1; 7 bases are shared with TRBD2. V was pared by 0 bases and J by 6 bases, with 21 bases of the junction left unmatched. CDR3 size: 20 residues. CDR1 is SGHRS, CDR2 YFSETQ, per germline.

This chain links TRBV2 with TRBJ1-1; D gene unclear. This CDR3 spans 14 amino acids. V was pared by 7 bases and J by 1 base, with 13 bases between. Germline lookup yields CDR1 SNHLY and CDR2 FYNNEI. CDR3 sequence: CASILRHENTEAFF. Here the CDR3 DNA reads TGTGCCAGCATTCTAAGACACGAGAACACTGAAGCTTTCTTT.

This clone was detected once. The gene calls are TRBV4-3 and TRBJ1-2; TRBD1 matches at 8 bases. With 1 base clipped from V and 4 bases from J, the junction kept 5 bases outside the gene matches. This CDR3 is 15 amino acids long. Germline V gene lookup returns CDR1 LGHNA and CDR2 YSLEER. The CDR3 is CASSQGGQGLYGYTF. The CDR3 DNA sequence: TGCGCCAGCAGCCAAGGTGGACAGGGCCTCTATGGCTACACCTTC.

This rearrangement joins TRBV5-1 to TRBJ1-1; D ambiguous. This CDR3 comprises 14 residues. Germline V CDR1 and CDR2: SGHRS, YFSETQ. With 1 base removed from V and 0 bases from J, the gap between germline ends came to 7 bases. CDR3 residues: CASSLSAVNTEAFF. CDR3 DNA sequence: TGCGCCAGCAGCTTGTCGGCGGTGAACACTGAAGCTTTCTTT.

This chain joins TRBV7-2 and TRBJ2-5; no clear D gene. Germline CDR1 and CDR2: SGHTA and FQGNSA. V was pared by 5 bases and J by 3 bases, with 10 bases between. The CDR3 is 13 amino acids. CDR3 sequence: CASSKTSEETQYF. CDR3 DNA sequence: TGTGCCAGCAGCAAAACAAGCGAAGAGACCCAGTACTTC.

This sequence joins TRBV19 and TRBJ1-3; 8 bases fit TRBD1. V gave up 5 bases and J gave up 0 bases; unmatched junction bases: 6. Germline values: CDR1 LNHDA, CDR2 SQIVND (reference sequence). The CDR3 spans 16 residues. CDR3 region: CASSPGQGHSGNTIYF. The CDR3, as DNA: TGTGCCAGTAGTCCCGGACAGGGCCACTCTGGAAACACCATATATTTT.

This chain's CDR3 is CASSGNRQGLSYEQYF. The CDR3 nucleotides read TGTGCCAGCAGTGGAAATAGACAGGGGTTGTCCTACGAGCAGTACTTC. The V call is TRBV6-1, the J call TRBJ2-7; 8 bases match TRBD1. V lost 4 bases and J lost 1; bases outside the gene matches: 9. The length of the CDR3 is 16 residues. In germline, CDR1 is MNHNS, CDR2 SASEGT.

V and J are TRBV10-3 and TRBJ1-1, with TRBD1 as a possible D gene (5 bases). The CDR3 is 13 amino acids. Trimming left V 11 bases short and J 1 base short, with 14 bases between. Germline CDR1 and CDR2: ENHRY and SYGVKD. The CDR3 sequence: CACRGGWNTEAFF. Here the CDR3 DNA reads TGTGCCTGTCGGGGGGGGTGGAACACTGAAGCTTTCTTT.

The chain joins TRBV19 to TRBJ2-1; tentatively, D is TRBD1 (5 bases). V lost 4 bases, J lost 4 bases, and 17 bases lay in between. The CDR3 runs to 16 residues. CDR1 is LNHDA and CDR2 is SQIVND in the germline V gene (reference sequence). CDR3 sequence (DNA): TGTGCCAGTAGTAACCTGCGACAGCGTGTATACAATGAGCAGTTCTTC. Protein sequence: CASSNLRQRVYNEQFF.